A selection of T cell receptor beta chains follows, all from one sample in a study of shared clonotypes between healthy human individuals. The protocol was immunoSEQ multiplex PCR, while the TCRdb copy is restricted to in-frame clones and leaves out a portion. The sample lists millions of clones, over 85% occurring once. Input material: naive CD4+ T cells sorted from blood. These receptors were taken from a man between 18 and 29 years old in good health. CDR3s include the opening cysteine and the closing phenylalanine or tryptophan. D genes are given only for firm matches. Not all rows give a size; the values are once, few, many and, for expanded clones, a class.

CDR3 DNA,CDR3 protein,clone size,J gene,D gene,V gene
TGCGCCAGCAGCTTGGCCGGACAGGGCGAGACCCAGTACTTC,CASSLAGQGETQYF,once,TRBJ2-5,TRBD1,TRBV5-1
TGTGCCAGCACCGGAGGGGTGAGCTCCTATAATTCACCCCTCCACTTT,CASTGGVSSYNSPLHF,-,TRBJ1-6,-,TRBV7-9
TGTGCCAGCAGCTGTTGTCCGGGACCATATAGCAATCAGCCCCAGCATTTT,CASSCCPGPYSNQPQHF,-,TRBJ1-5,-,TRBV11-3
TGTGCCAGTAGAAACTCCTATGGCTACACCTTC,CASRNSYGYTF,few,TRBJ1-2,-,TRBV19
TGCAGCGTGGGACAGGGGGCAAGTCCCATAGGGACCCAGTACTTC,CSVGQGASPIGTQYF,-,TRBJ2-5,TRBD1,TRBV29-1
TGTGCCAGCAGCTTAAAAGGGAATCAGCCCCAGCATTTT,CASSLKGNQPQHF,-,TRBJ1-5,-,TRBV7-2
TGTGCCAGCAGGGGGGGACAAGGGAGTTTTGGTGAAAAACTGTTTTTT,CASRGGQGSFGEKLFF,-,TRBJ1-4,-,TRBV2
TGTGCCATCAGCTTCCGGGACAGGGTCACTGAAGCTTTCTTT,CAISFRDRVTEAFF,once,TRBJ1-1,TRBD1,TRBV6-4
TGTGCCAGCAGGGGAAGGGGGCGCAGCACAGATACGCAGTATTTT,CASRGRGRSTDTQYF,-,TRBJ2-3,TRBD1,TRBV27
TGTGCCAGTAGTATCGGGGTGAGTAATTCACCCCTCCACTTT,CASSIGVSNSPLHF,-,TRBJ1-6,-,TRBV19
TGTGCCAGCAGCGTAAGAACGGGGGGCACGGGCGCCGGGGAGCTGTTTTTT,CASSVRTGGTGAGELFF,-,TRBJ2-2,-,TRBV7-2
TGCAGCGCCCGTTCGGGGGGTCAGCCCCAGCATTTT,CSARSGGQPQHF,-,TRBJ1-5,-,TRBV29-1
TGTGCCAGCAGCTTAACTCGGAGCACTGAAGCTTTCTTT,CASSLTRSTEAFF,-,TRBJ1-1,-,TRBV7-2
TGTGCCAGCAGTTTAAGACAACCTCGTAAGGGCTACACCTTC,CASSLRQPRKGYTF,-,TRBJ1-2,-,TRBV28
TGCGCCAGCAGCTTGCGACCAGCGGGAGGAGACGAGCAGTACTTC,CASSLRPAGGDEQYF,-,TRBJ2-7,TRBD2,TRBV5-1
TGTGCCAGCAGTCGGGACAGAAAGACCCAGTACTTC,CASSRDRKTQYF,-,TRBJ2-5,TRBD1,TRBV6-5
TGCGCCAGCAGCGGAGGGTATGGCACAGATACGCAGTATTTT,CASSGGYGTDTQYF,-,TRBJ2-3,-,TRBV5-1
TGTGCCAGCAGTGACCAGGGGCCCTACACCTTC,CASSDQGPYTF,once,TRBJ1-2,-,TRBV28
TGTGCCAGCAGTTCCCTAGCGAGAGATACGCAGTATTTT,CASSSLARDTQYF,-,TRBJ2-3,-,TRBV6-5
TGTGCCAGCAGGACTTCGGGGTCCTACGAGCAGTACTTC,CASRTSGSYEQYF,-,TRBJ2-7,-,TRBV2
TGTGCCATCAGGGGGACGGAGGGTGGCAATCAGCCCCAGCATTTT,CAIRGTEGGNQPQHF,-,TRBJ1-5,-,TRBV10-3
TGTGCCAGCAGTGGCTCCAATGGAGGCTACACCTTC,CASSGSNGGYTF,-,TRBJ1-2,-,TRBV6-5
TGTGCCAGCAGTGACTGCGGCGACGGCAACACTGAAGCTTTCTTT,CASSDCGDGNTEAFF,-,TRBJ1-1,-,TRBV6-4
TGCGCCAGCAGCGAGGGCGGTTCCTACAATGAGCAGTTCTTC,CASSEGGSYNEQFF,-,TRBJ2-1,-,TRBV5-1
TGTGCCAGCAGCTTCAACATCCCCCCAGATACGCAGTATTTT,CASSFNIPPDTQYF,-,TRBJ2-3,-,TRBV7-2
TGTGCCAGCGCTCGAGGGACAGGGAGGAACACTGAAGCTTTCTTT,CASARGTGRNTEAFF,once,TRBJ1-1,TRBD1,TRBV2
TGTGCCAGCAGTGGGGGGCAGACCTATAATTCACCCCTCCACTTT,CASSGGQTYNSPLHF,-,TRBJ1-6,-,TRBV6-1
TGTGCCAGCGGGACTAGTTCCGACTACGAGCAGTACTTC,CASGTSSDYEQYF,once,TRBJ2-7,TRBD2,TRBV10-3
TGTGCCAGCAGGACACTAGGTTCGAGAGAGACCCAGTACTTC,CASRTLGSRETQYF,-,TRBJ2-5,-,TRBV6-5
TGTGCCAGCAGCCGGTGGACTAGCGGGGGGGAGACCCAGTACTTC,CASSRWTSGGETQYF,-,TRBJ2-5,TRBD2,TRBV5-6
TGCGCCAGCAGCTCCGGACAGGGAACAAACACTGAAGCTTTCTTT,CASSSGQGTNTEAFF,-,TRBJ1-1,TRBD1,TRBV7-2
TGTGCCAGCAGCTTGGGCGTGGCTGGTCAAGAGACCCAGTACTTC,CASSLGVAGQETQYF,-,TRBJ2-5,-,TRBV5-6
TGTGCCAGCAGTTTGGACAGAAGGGGAAACACCATATATTTT,CASSLDRRGNTIYF,-,TRBJ1-3,-,TRBV6-6
TGTGCCAGCTCACCGTCCCAGGGGCAATGGCCCCAGCATTTT,CASSPSQGQWPQHF,few,TRBJ1-5,-,TRBV18
TGTGCCAGCAGTGAAGGAGTCAACTATGGCTACACCTTC,CASSEGVNYGYTF,-,TRBJ1-2,-,TRBV6-4
TGTGCCAGCAGGACAGGGACCGGGGAGCTGTTTTTT,CASRTGTGELFF,-,TRBJ2-2,TRBD1,TRBV2
TGTGCCAGCAGGGACCGGGTCCATGGCTACACCTTC,CASRDRVHGYTF,once,TRBJ1-2,-,TRBV2
TGTGCCAGCAGCCGCGGACAGGGTACCGGGGAGCTGTTTTTT,CASSRGQGTGELFF,-,TRBJ2-2,TRBD1,TRBV11-2
TGCGCCAGCAGCTTTGACGGAGGTCAGCCCCAGCATTTT,CASSFDGGQPQHF,-,TRBJ1-5,-,TRBV5-1
TGTGCCAGCAGCCCAAAGTGGGGCAGTCTAGGCTACAATGAGCAGTTCTTC,CASSPKWGSLGYNEQFF,-,TRBJ2-1,-,TRBV14
TGTGCCAGCAGTTGGACAGTTCAAGAGACCCAGTACTTC,CASSWTVQETQYF,-,TRBJ2-5,-,TRBV7-2